These 23 T cell receptor beta chains share one sample of origin, sequenced in a study of blood T cells in healthy people across ages. It was with a sample-barcoded 5' primer and a J-beta primer mix that a second PCR of roughly 7 to 12 cycles was run. MiXCR, run by TCRdb on the 5' RACE reads, gives a single entry per CDR3 protein. The sample records 1,800,000 or so distinct CDR3 sequences, about two fifths being singletons. What was sequenced was blood. These receptors were taken from a human donor in good health.

The chain is built from TRBV20-1 and TRBJ2-1; D tentatively reads TRBD1 or TRBD2 (5 bases each). The germline V gene has CDR1 DFQATT and CDR2 SNEGSKA (reference sequence). Between the trimmed V and J ends, which lost 5 bases and 4 bases, there was a span of 12 bases. The CDR3 sequence is 13 residues long. CDR3 loop: CSAPRGWYNEQFF. In nucleotides, the CDR3 is TGCAGTGCTCCGAGGGGTTGGTACAATGAGCAGTTCTTC.

The chain has TRBV12-3 or TRBV12-4 and TRBJ1-5; D unresolved. V was cut by 0 bases and J by 11 bases, with 8 bases left in between. The CDR3 has 12 amino acids. The CDR3 region has the DNA TGTGCCAGCAGTTTAGCGCAAACTTCCCAGCATTTT. It translates to CASSLAQTSQHF.

This clonotype was recorded once. This chain uses TRBV7-9 with TRBJ1-1; D not certain. This CDR3 comprises 14 residues. The V end lost 3 bases, the J end lost 5 bases, and 13 bases lay between the germline ends. Germline loops: CDR1 SEHNR, CDR2 FQNEAQ (reference sequence). CDR3 sequence reads: CASSLITSGTEAFF. The CDR3 region has the DNA TGTGCCAGCAGCTTGATTACCAGTGGGACTGAAGCTTTCTTT.

This clonotype occurred many times. The CDR3 DNA is TGTGCCAGCAGCGCCGCCTACAATGAGCAGTTCTTC. This codes for CASSAAYNEQFF. The chain carries TRBV7-2 and TRBJ2-1, with D unclear. The CDR3 contains 12 residues. Looked up from germline, CDR1 is SGHTA and CDR2 is FQGNSA. Trimming took off 5 bases at V and 2 bases at J, with 4 bases between the two ends.

The V call is TRBV5-5, the J call TRBJ2-4; D is uncertain. The better agreement between TRBJ2-7 and the DNA end casts doubt on the J call. Germline V gives CDR1 SGHKS, CDR2 YYEKEE (reference sequence). The CDR3 has 13 residues. The CDR3 nucleotides are TGTGCCAGCAGCCCCCTTGAGGTCGACGAGCAGTACTTC. Its translation is CASSPLEVDEQYF.

This clonotype was counted ten times or more. The chain has TRBV7-2 and TRBJ2-6; D remains unclear. This CDR3 comprises 16 residues. Germline V gives CDR1 SGHTA, CDR2 FQGNSA. V lost 1 base, J lost 0 bases, and 7 bases lay in between. The CDR3 here is CASSLGQHSGANVLTF. CDR3 in DNA: TGTGCCAGCAGCTTAGGGCAGCACTCTGGGGCCAACGTCCTGACTTTC.

CDR3 nucleotide sequence: TGTGCCAGCAGGGTATCAGGGGGCACTGAAGCTTTCTTT. This gives the protein CASRVSGGTEAFF. This chain uses TRBV9 with TRBJ1-1; 7 bases agree with TRBD1. CDR1 and CDR2 from the germline V gene are SGDLS and YYNGEE. V trimming: 5 bases; J trimming: 4 bases; junction bases outside the gene matches: 5. This CDR3 is 13 amino acids long.

The genes are TRBV7-2 and TRBJ1-2; perhaps TRBD1 as D (5 bases). Trimming cost V 2 bases and J 7 bases, with 17 bases left between them. CDR1 and CDR2 (germline): SGHTA, FQGNSA. The CDR3 length is 15 residues. DNA of the CDR3: TGTGCCAGCAGCTTACGAGCTGGGGGAGTTTTTGGCTACACCTTC. Its protein product is CASSLRAGGVFGYTF.

The J gene is TRBJ1-1, the V gene TRBV27; no firm D call. Germline V gene data show CDR1 as MNHEY and CDR2 as SMNVEV (reference sequence). This CDR3 comprises 12 residues. Trimming left V 3 bases short and J 8 bases short, with 10 bases between. CDR3 nucleotides: TGTGCCAGCAGTTTCGGGCAGTCCGAAGCTTTCTTT. This encodes CASSFGQSEAFF.

This clonotype has only a few counts. This chain joins TRBV20-1 and TRBJ2-3; D is perhaps TRBD1 or TRBD2 (6 bases each). CDR3 size: 14 residues. With 2 bases removed from V and 0 bases from J, the gap between germline ends came to 9 bases. Germline-derived CDR1 and CDR2 are DFQATT and SNEGSKA (reference sequence). The CDR3 reads CSARRGDSTDTQYF. CDR3 DNA: TGCAGTGCTAGAAGGGGGGATAGCACAGATACGCAGTATTTT.

The chain employs TRBV7-2 and TRBJ2-3; a weak D match, TRBD1 (6 bases). CDR1 and CDR2 (germline): SGHTA, FQGNSA. This CDR3 is built from 16 residues. Trimming shortened V by 2 bases and J by 3 bases, and 15 bases separated the two germline ends. DNA of the CDR3: TGTGCCAGCAGCTTATTCAGGGGTACGTTTACAGATACGCAGTATTTT. Translation gives CASSLFRGTFTDTQYF.

This clonotype has more than one count but fewer than ten. The chain couples TRBV7-2 to TRBJ1-5, with D possibly matching TRBD1 (6 bases). The germline V gene encodes CDR1 SGHTA and CDR2 FQGNSA. This CDR3 is 15 amino acids long. V was shortened by 0 bases and J by 7 bases, with 13 bases between the two germline ends. DNA of the CDR3: TGTGCCAGCAGCTTAGCGCTCGGGGGCGGGCAGCCCCAGCATTTT. The encoded protein is CASSLALGGGQPQHF.

The chain joins TRBV10-3 to TRBJ2-4, with 9 bases aligning to TRBD2. Trimming at V came to 2 bases and at J to 13 bases, leaving 12 bases not matched to a gene. The CDR3 is 15 residues long. Germline values: CDR1 ENHRY, CDR2 SYGVKD. The CDR3: CAISELAGGPKEQYF. CDR3 sequence (DNA): TGTGCCATCAGTGAGCTGGCGGGGGGGCCAAAAGAGCAGTACTTC.

On this clonotype itself: A junction end diverges from the germline sequence, so it may reflect a read error. The J gene is TRBJ2-3, the V gene TRBV2, with 7 bases aligning to TRBD1. This CDR3 contains 16 residues. Per germline, CDR1 SNHLY and CDR2 FYNNEI. The CDR3, as DNA: TGTGCCAGCAGTTTTGGGGGCAGGGGGACAGCGGATATGCAGTATTTT. This encodes CASSFGGRGTADMQYF.

The chain carries TRBV27 and TRBJ2-1; D not certain. V lost 3 bases and J 10 bases, leaving 13 bases between the germline ends. CDR1 and CDR2 from the germline V gene are MNHEY and SMNVEV (reference sequence). This CDR3 has 13 residues. CDR3 nucleotides: TGTGCCAGCAGTTTCTCACCTGGCTACGAGCAGTTCTTC. It yields the protein CASSFSPGYEQFF.

This clonotype was counted only a few times. V and J are TRBV28 and TRBJ1-5; no clear D gene. Trimming stripped 6 bases from V and 0 bases from J, with 15 bases between. The germline V gene has CDR1 MDHEN and CDR2 SYDVKM. The CDR3 spans 16 residues. The DNA for the CDR3 is TGTGCCAGCAGCATCCGTCGGTGGGGTAGCAATCAGCCCCAGCATTTT. Translating gives CASSIRRWGSNQPQHF.

The chain couples TRBV29-1 to TRBJ2-1; D is undetermined. Trimming pared 7 bases from V and 7 bases from J, leaving 11 bases between. Germline V gives CDR1 SQVTM, CDR2 ANQGSEA. CDR3 length: 11 residues. The CDR3 DNA reads TGCAGCGCTTACCGGCTTAATGAGCAGTTCTTC. Amino acids: CSAYRLNEQFF.

As regards this clonotype: The junction does not match germline at one end; this may be a read error. The chain joins TRBV27 to TRBJ2-4; D is possibly TRBD1 (7 bases). The J call is uncertain, as TRBJ2-7 better fits the DNA end. This CDR3 contains 16 residues. Germline lookup yields CDR1 MNHEY and CDR2 SMNVEV (reference sequence). Written as DNA, the CDR3 is TGTACCAGCAGCCTAGCCGGGGGACAGTATAGCTACGAGCAGTACTTC. It codes for CTSSLAGGQYSYEQYF.

This clonotype has more than one count but fewer than ten. This sequence joins TRBV5-1 and TRBJ2-3, with 7 bases aligning to TRBD1. CDR1 SGHRS and CDR2 YFSETQ come from the germline V gene. The CDR3 consists of 14 residues. The V gene end was trimmed by 5 bases and the J gene end by 6 bases; junction bases not matched to a gene: 9. The CDR3 loop is CASRTEGTADTQYF. The CDR3 DNA reads as TGCGCCAGCAGAACCGAGGGGACAGCTGATACGCAGTATTTT.

The chain joins TRBV7-9 to TRBJ2-3, with TRBD2 matching over 7 bases. V lost 5 bases to trimming and J lost 0 bases; unmatched junction nucleotides: 17. Germline CDR1 reads SEHNR; CDR2 reads FQNEAQ (reference sequence). The CDR3 sequence is 19 residues long. The CDR3 DNA follows: TGTGCCAGCAGCCCTAAGAGGGGCCGACGGCGGGGGAGCACAGATACGCAGTATTTT. This gives the protein CASSPKRGRRRGSTDTQYF. Full variable domain (missing parts from reference TRBV7-9 and TRBJ2-3): DTGVSQNPRHKITKRGQNVTFRCDPISEHNRLYWYRQTLGQGPEFLTYFQNEAQLEKSRLLSDRFSAERPKGSFSTLEIQRTEQGDSAMYLCASSPKRGRRRGSTDTQYFGPGTRLTVL.

On this clonotype itself: The germline gene is not matched at one end of the junction; a read error may be the cause. The rearrangement joins TRBV7-9 to TRBJ1-2, with D unclear. Germline CDR1 SEHNR, CDR2 FQNEAQ (reference sequence). This CDR3 contains 15 residues. The CDR3 reads CVSSLRVGNSDGYTF. DNA for the CDR3: TGTGTCAGCAGCCTTAGGGTGGGAAATTCAGATGGCTACACCTTC.

The CDR3 DNA is TGTGCCAGCAGCCCCCAAACTAGATCGGAGGATACGCAGTATTTT. It is translated as CASSPQTRSEDTQYF. The chain carries TRBV7-6 and TRBJ2-3; D is perhaps TRBD2 (5 bases). With 5 bases removed from V and 6 bases from J, the gap between germline ends came to 18 bases. CDR1 and CDR2 (germline): SGHVS, FNYEAQ. This CDR3 is 15 amino acids long.

This clonotype has just a few counts. This chain connects TRBV20-1 to TRBJ2-1, with 8 bases lining up with TRBD2. Trimming cost V 1 base and J 4 bases; bases outside gene matches: 6. From germline, CDR1 is DFQATT and CDR2 SNEGSKA (reference sequence). CDR3 length equals 15 residues. The CDR3 coding sequence is TGCAGTGCTAGAGTTGGTAGCGGGGATTACAATGAGCAGTTCTTC. Encoded protein: CSARVGSGDYNEQFF.